A single sample is the source of the 32 T cell receptor beta chains below, sequenced in a study of blood T cell repertoires in COVID-19. Produced via immunoSEQ multiplex PCR; TCRdb's table is partial and in-frame only. This sample yields roughly 300,000 clones, of which around 90% are seen a single time; more than 6% belongs to the top ten. The source material was peripheral blood. The receptors were gathered from a woman in her twenties or thirties with COVID-19, enrolled during active disease.

The V and J genes are TRBV4-1 and TRBJ2-7, with 7 bases fitting TRBD1. Trimming at V came to 4 bases and at J to 1 base, leaving 4 bases not matched to a gene. This CDR3 contains 14 residues. Germline V gene sequence: CDR1 MGHRA, CDR2 YSYEKL. This CDR3 reads CASSLRDRSYEQYF. In DNA, the CDR3 is TGCGCCAGCAGCCTCCGGGACAGATCCTACGAGCAGTACTTC.

This rearrangement joins TRBV7-3 to TRBJ2-1; 13 positions agree with TRBD2. The CDR3 covers 16 residues. V was pared by 5 bases and J by 5 bases, with 6 bases of the junction left unmatched. CDR1 is SGHTA and CDR2 is FQGTGA in the germline V gene. CDR3 amino acids: CASSPSGLAGDNEQFF. DNA of the CDR3: TGTGCCAGCAGCCCAAGCGGACTAGCGGGAGACAATGAGCAGTTCTTC. Drawing the rest from reference TRBV7-3 and TRBJ2-1, the complete variable domain is GAGVSQTPSNKVTEKGKYVELRCDPISGHTALYWYRQSLGQGPEFLIYFQGTGAADDSGLPNDRFFAVRPEGSVSTLKIQRTERGDSAVYLCASSPSGLAGDNEQFFGPGTRLTVL.

This chain uses TRBV2 with TRBJ1-5; a weak D match, TRBD1 (5 bases). The CDR3 is 13 amino acids. Germline V gene sequence: CDR1 SNHLY, CDR2 FYNNEI. Between the trimmed V and J ends, which lost 3 bases and 9 bases, there was a span of 12 bases. CDR3 residues: CASSEGLRGPQHF. The CDR3 nucleotides read TGTGCCAGCAGTGAGGGGCTCCGCGGGCCCCAGCATTTT.

The chain is built from TRBV7-8 and TRBJ2-5, with D tentatively TRBD1 (5 bases). Germline assignment: CDR1 SGHVS and CDR2 FQNEAQ. Trimming shortened V by 1 base and J by 4 bases, and 10 bases separated the two germline ends. The CDR3 covers 14 residues. CDR3 residues: CASSLGTYRETQYF. The DNA for the CDR3 is TGTGCCAGCAGCTTAGGGACATACCGAGAGACCCAGTACTTC.

This sequence joins TRBV11-3 and TRBJ1-1; TRBD1 agrees at 9 bases. CDR1 is SGHNT and CDR2 is YENEEA in the germline V gene. The ends lost 3 bases at V and 1 base at J; junction bases unmatched: 0. The CDR3 spans 14 residues. The DNA for the CDR3 is TGTGCCAGCAGCTTGGGACAGGGGAACACTGAAGCTTTCTTT. Translated: CASSLGQGNTEAFF.

The rearrangement joins TRBV19 to TRBJ2-7, with D possibly being TRBD1 (6 bases). The ends were cut back, 5 bases at V and 4 bases at J, with 12 bases in the middle. This CDR3 region has 13 residues. Germline values: CDR1 LNHDA, CDR2 SQIVND (reference sequence). The CDR3 spells CASSPSRGYEQYF. CDR3 sequence (DNA): TGTGCCAGTAGTCCCTCCAGGGGATACGAGCAGTACTTC.

This chain connects TRBV20-1 to TRBJ2-1; TRBD2 aligns across 8 bases. The CDR3 totals 15 residues. Germline-derived CDR1 and CDR2 are DFQATT and SNEGSKA (reference sequence). V trimming: 3 bases; J trimming: 7 bases; junction bases outside the gene matches: 11. CDR3 sequence (DNA): TGCAGTGCTAGTGAATCGGTGGTAGCGGGAAATGAGCAGTTCTTC. This translates into CSASESVVAGNEQFF.

CDR3 in DNA: TGCAGTGCTAGTGCAGGGGGTTCCTATAATTCACCCCTCCACTTT. This codes for CSASAGGSYNSPLHF. This chain uses TRBV20-1 with TRBJ1-6; 7 positions agree with TRBD1. Trimming at V came to 3 bases and at J to 1 base, leaving 3 bases not matched to a gene. The length of the CDR3 is 15 residues. Germline-derived CDR1 and CDR2 are DFQATT and SNEGSKA (reference sequence).

The gene calls are TRBV5-4 and TRBJ2-7, with TRBD1 matching over 7 bases. The CDR3 runs 15 residues. In germline, CDR1 is SGHNT, CDR2 YYREEE (reference sequence). V shed 4 bases, J shed 3 bases, and the junction held 10 bases outside the gene matches. The CDR3 loop is CASSPETGVGYEQYF. CDR3 sequence (DNA): TGTGCCAGCAGCCCTGAAACAGGGGTGGGCTACGAGCAGTACTTC.

The chain is built from TRBV18 and TRBJ2-2; the D gene is possibly TRBD1 (6 bases). The CDR3 runs to 15 residues. Trimming shortened V by 5 bases and J by 1 base, and 11 bases separated the two germline ends. Germline CDR1 is KGHSH and CDR2 is LQKENI. DNA for the CDR3: TGTGCCAGCTCAGAGGACAGTTGGAACACCGGGGAGCTGTTTTTT. This codes for CASSEDSWNTGELFF.

This rearrangement joins TRBV30 to TRBJ2-5; the match to TRBD1 covers 9 bases. CDR1 is GTSNPN and CDR2 is SVGIG in the germline V gene (reference sequence). CDR3 length: 14 amino acids. J was trimmed by 6 bases and V by 0 bases; bases with no gene match: 5. The CDR3: CAWSVPGQGKTQYF. The CDR3 bases are TGTGCCTGGAGTGTACCGGGACAGGGAAAGACCCAGTACTTC.

The V gene is TRBV9, the J gene TRBJ2-1; 7 positions agree with TRBD2. The trim removed 2 bases at V and 7 bases at J, leaving 12 bases unmatched. Germline-derived CDR1 and CDR2 are SGDLS and YYNGEE. The CDR3 is 16 residues long. CDR3 sequence (DNA): TGTGCCAGCAGCGTGGGGACTATTCCGGCCAAAAATGAGCAGTTCTTC. It codes for CASSVGTIPAKNEQFF. Variable domain in full (rest from reference TRBV9 and TRBJ2-1): DSGVTQTPKHLITATGQRVTLRCSPRSGDLSVYWYQQSLDQGLQFLIQYYNGEERAKGNILERFSAQQFPDLHSELNLSSLELGDSALYFCASSVGTIPAKNEQFFGPGTRLTVL.

This clone was counted a single time. The CDR3 sequence is CASLASRLEAYEQYF. The CDR3 coding sequence is TGTGCCAGCCTTGCTAGCAGGCTGGAGGCCTACGAGCAGTACTTC. The gene calls are TRBV28 and TRBJ2-7; tentatively, D is TRBD2 (5 bases). V was trimmed by 8 bases and J by 2 bases, leaving 19 bases between them. CDR3 length: 15 amino acids. Germline V gene data show CDR1 as MDHEN and CDR2 as SYDVKM.

As DNA, the CDR3 is TGCGCCAGCAGCCAAGAGTTACGGAGCACAGATACGCAGTATTTT. This encodes CASSQELRSTDTQYF. The chain links TRBV4-1 to TRBJ2-3; no clear D gene. The CDR3 is made up of 15 amino acids. Per germline, CDR1 MGHRA and CDR2 YSYEKL. Trimming took 0 bases from V and 0 from J, leaving 7 bases between them.

The V gene is TRBV2, the J gene TRBJ2-1, with D maybe TRBD2 (6 bases). This CDR3 has 14 amino acids. Germline V gene data show CDR1 as SNHLY and CDR2 as FYNNEI. Between the trimmed V and J ends, which lost 2 bases and 4 bases, there was a span of 9 bases. The DNA for the CDR3 is TGTGCCAGCAGTGAACTTAGCGGATACAATGAGCAGTTCTTC. It encodes CASSELSGYNEQFF. The full variable domain, its missing parts supplied by reference TRBV2 and TRBJ2-1, is EPEVTQTPSHQVTQMGQEVILRCVPISNHLYFYWYRQILGQKVEFLVSFYNNEISEKSEIFDDQFSVERPDGSNFTLKIRSTKLEDSAMYFCASSELSGYNEQFFGPGTRLTVL.

V usage is TRBV18 and J usage is TRBJ2-7; D possibly corresponds to TRBD2 (6 bases). Germline assignment: CDR1 KGHSH and CDR2 LQKENI. The CDR3 extends over 15 amino acids. V shed 4 bases and J shed 4 bases, with 17 bases lying between them. CDR3 protein: CASSLEGSGGYEQYF. CDR3 coding DNA: TGTGCCAGCTCACTAGAGGGTAGCGGAGGTTACGAGCAGTACTTC.

The chain is built from TRBV6-4 and TRBJ1-1; D unresolved. CDR3 length: 14 residues. Germline lookup yields CDR1 MRHNA and CDR2 SNTAGT. V was clipped by 3 bases and J by 1 base, with 9 bases between them. The CDR3 spells CASSDSPWNTEAFF. The CDR3 DNA is TGTGCCAGCAGTGATAGTCCGTGGAACACTGAAGCTTTCTTT.

This chain links TRBV29-1 with TRBJ2-7; TRBD2 might be the D (5 bases). Germline V CDR1 and CDR2: SQVTM, ANQGSEA. V was pared by 4 bases and J by 4 bases, with 17 bases between. The length of the CDR3 is 14 residues. Here the CDR3 reads CSVVAQEGPYEQYF. The CDR3 DNA follows: TGCAGCGTTGTAGCCCAAGAGGGCCCTTACGAGCAGTACTTC.

This clone was observed a single time. The chain has TRBV5-1 and TRBJ2-1, with TRBD2 matching 7 bases. CDR1 SGHRS and CDR2 YFSETQ come from the germline V gene. CDR3 length: 15 residues. V shed 0 bases and J 9 bases; nucleotides not matched to a gene: 9. The CDR3 spells CASSLDGRRGVEQFF. CDR3 nucleotides: TGCGCCAGCAGCTTGGACGGGAGGCGGGGTGTTGAGCAGTTCTTC.

The J gene is TRBJ2-3, the V gene TRBV5-4; a weak D match, TRBD2 (5 bases). Germline V gene sequence: CDR1 SGHNT, CDR2 YYREEE (reference sequence). The CDR3 contains 14 residues. V was shortened by 4 bases and J by 4 bases, with 13 bases between the two germline ends. The CDR3: CASSPRLLPDTQYF. CDR3 DNA sequence: TGTGCCAGCAGCCCCCGACTACTCCCAGATACGCAGTATTTT. The whole variable domain, filled in from reference TRBV5-4 and TRBJ2-3, reads ETGVTQSPTHLIKTRGQQVTLRCSSQSGHNTVSWYQQALGQGPQFIFQYYREEENGRGNFPPRFSGLQFPNYSSELNVNALELDDSALYLCASSPRLLPDTQYFGPGTRLTVL.

This rearrangement joins TRBV4-1 to TRBJ1-2; D might be TRBD1 (6 bases). V was shortened by 5 bases and J by 1 base, with 11 bases between the two germline ends. Germline CDR1 and CDR2: MGHRA and YSYEKL. The CDR3 has 14 amino acids. The chain's CDR3 is CASSKAGDNYGYTF. CDR3 bases: TGCGCCAGCAGCAAAGCAGGGGATAACTATGGCTACACCTTC.

The rearrangement uses TRBV5-5 and TRBJ1-2, with D possibly being TRBD1 (6 bases). The V gene lost 4 bases and the J gene lost 12 bases, with 16 bases spanning the gap. The CDR3 spans 12 residues. Germline loops: CDR1 SGHKS, CDR2 YYEKEE (reference sequence). The CDR3 DNA is TGTGCCAGCAGCCAAACAACAGGGAGTAACACCTTC. It translates to CASSQTTGSNTF. The full variable domain, with the rest looked up from reference TRBV5-5 and TRBJ1-2, is DAGVTQSPTHLIKTRGQQVTLRCSPISGHKSVSWYQQVLGQGPQFIFQYYEKEERGRGNFPDRFSARQFPNYSSELNVNALLLGDSALYLCASSQTTGSNTFGSGTRLTVV.

This sequence joins TRBV19 and TRBJ2-1; D perhaps matches TRBD2 (5 bases). Germline V lookup: CDR1 LNHDA, CDR2 SQIVND (reference sequence). The CDR3 totals 13 residues. V gave up 1 base and J gave up 5 bases, with 6 bases separating them. The CDR3 protein is CASSIGADNEQFF. CDR3 DNA sequence: TGTGCCAGTAGTATAGGAGCGGACAATGAGCAGTTCTTC.

The chain employs TRBV27 and TRBJ2-1; 10 bases fit TRBD1. Looked up from germline, CDR1 is MNHEY and CDR2 is SMNVEV (reference sequence). The CDR3 sequence is 15 residues long. V lost 2 bases, J lost 9 bases, and 7 bases stayed unmatched. CDR3: CASSLPTGQGSEQFF. As DNA, the CDR3 is TGTGCCAGCAGTTTACCCACGGGACAGGGGAGTGAGCAGTTCTTC.

This clone was counted a single time. The chain links TRBV7-2 to TRBJ2-7, with TRBD2 identical over 8 bases. The V segment lost 3 bases and the J segment 3 bases; nucleotides outside the gene matches: 1. The CDR3 covers 13 residues. Germline lookup yields CDR1 SGHTA and CDR2 FQGNSA. The CDR3, as DNA: TGTGCCAGCAGCTTCGGGGGGGGCTACGAGCAGTACTTC. Its protein is CASSFGGGYEQYF.

V usage is TRBV19 and J usage is TRBJ2-2; D is possibly TRBD2 (6 bases). The CDR3 runs 15 residues. Germline lookup yields CDR1 LNHDA and CDR2 SQIVND (reference sequence). Trimming took off 3 bases at V and 9 bases at J, with 17 bases between the two ends. The CDR3 DNA follows: TGTGCCAGTAGTATGGGAGGAGACCCTGCCAGGGAGCTGTTTTTT. Translation gives CASSMGGDPARELFF.

The V and J genes are TRBV28 and TRBJ2-7, with TRBD2 matching 7 bases. CDR1 and CDR2 from the germline V gene are MDHEN and SYDVKM. Losses at the gene ends were 1 base for V and 12 bases for J; bases not matched to a gene: 15. The CDR3 length is 15 residues. CDR3 DNA sequence: TGTGCCAGCAGTTTATTTACTAGCGCTGGAGAGATGGGGTACTTC. Encoded protein: CASSLFTSAGEMGYF.

The V gene is TRBV3-1 (or the pseudogene TRBV3-2), the J gene TRBJ2-4; 11 bases map to TRBD1. This CDR3 is 15 amino acids long. Germline values: CDR1 LGHDT, CDR2 YNNKEL (reference sequence). V dropped 3 bases and J dropped 8; count of bases not matched to a gene: 6. The DNA for the CDR3 is TGTGCCAGCAGCCAGGACAGGGGGCATTCGGACATTCAGTACTTC. This encodes CASSQDRGHSDIQYF.

The genes are TRBV4-1 and TRBJ1-2, with a tentative D call TRBD1 (5 bases). Looked up from germline, CDR1 is MGHRA and CDR2 is YSYEKL. The CDR3 sequence is 13 residues long. V was clipped by 1 base and J by 7 bases, with 10 bases between them. CDR3 in DNA: TGCGCCAGCAGCCAAGTAGGGGATCGTGGCTACACCTTC. Protein sequence: CASSQVGDRGYTF.

This clone is a singleton in its sample. V usage is TRBV19 and J usage is TRBJ1-6; TRBD1 matches at 7 bases. Trimming removed 3 bases from V and 0 bases from J; junction bases left unmatched: 11. The CDR3 sequence is 19 residues long. Germline assignment: CDR1 LNHDA and CDR2 SQIVND (reference sequence). The CDR3 DNA reads as TGTGCCAGTAGTATTCTACAGGGGACTGGAAGCTCCTATAATTCACCCCTCCACTTT. Its translation is CASSILQGTGSSYNSPLHF.

The rearrangement uses TRBV6-6 and TRBJ2-1; D is possibly TRBD1 (5 bases). The CDR3 sequence is 13 residues long. Trimming shortened V by 1 base and J by 8 bases, and 9 bases separated the two germline ends. The V gene's germline CDR1 is MNHNY and CDR2 SVGAGI (reference sequence). The CDR3 bases are TGTGCCAGCAGTTACTTAGACAGTTATGAGCAGTTCTTC. Translation gives CASSYLDSYEQFF.

The chain couples TRBV4-1 to TRBJ2-7; 7 bases agree with TRBD2. The ends lost 0 bases at V and 3 bases at J; junction bases unmatched: 5. The CDR3 contains 15 residues. Germline CDR1 and CDR2: MGHRA and YSYEKL. The CDR3 DNA reads as TGCGCCAGCAGCCAAGATCGGGGGGACGGCTACGAGCAGTACTTC. It codes for CASSQDRGDGYEQYF.